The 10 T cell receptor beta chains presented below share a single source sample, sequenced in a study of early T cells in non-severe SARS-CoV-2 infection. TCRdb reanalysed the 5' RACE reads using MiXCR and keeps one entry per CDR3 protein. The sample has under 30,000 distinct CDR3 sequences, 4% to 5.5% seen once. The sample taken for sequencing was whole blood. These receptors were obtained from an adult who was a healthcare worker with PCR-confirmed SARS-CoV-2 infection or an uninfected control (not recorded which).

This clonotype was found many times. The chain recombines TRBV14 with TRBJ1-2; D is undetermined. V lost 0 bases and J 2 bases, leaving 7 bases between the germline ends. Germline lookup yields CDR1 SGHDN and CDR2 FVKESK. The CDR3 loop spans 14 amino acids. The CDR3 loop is CASSQDRGNYGYTF. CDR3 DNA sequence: TGTGCCAGCAGCCAAGATCGAGGAAACTATGGCTACACCTTC.

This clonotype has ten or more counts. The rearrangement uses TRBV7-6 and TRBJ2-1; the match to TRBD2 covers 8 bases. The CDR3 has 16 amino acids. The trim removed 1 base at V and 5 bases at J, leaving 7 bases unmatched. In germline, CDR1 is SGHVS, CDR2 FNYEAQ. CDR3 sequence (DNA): TGTGCCAGCAGCTTAGGCGGGGGGCCCAAAGACAATGAGCAGTTCTTC. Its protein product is CASSLGGGPKDNEQFF.

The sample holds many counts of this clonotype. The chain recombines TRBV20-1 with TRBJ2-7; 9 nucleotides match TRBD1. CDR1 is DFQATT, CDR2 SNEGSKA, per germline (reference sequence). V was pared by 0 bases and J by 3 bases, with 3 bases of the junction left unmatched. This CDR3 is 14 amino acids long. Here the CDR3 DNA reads TGCAGTGCTAGAGATGGGGACAGGGACTACGAGCAGTACTTC. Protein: CSARDGDRDYEQYF.

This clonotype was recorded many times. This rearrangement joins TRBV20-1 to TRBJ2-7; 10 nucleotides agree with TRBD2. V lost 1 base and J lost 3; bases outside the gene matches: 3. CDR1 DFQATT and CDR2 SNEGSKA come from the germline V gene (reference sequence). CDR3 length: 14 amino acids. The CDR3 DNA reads TGCAGTGCTAGAGTCGTAGCGGGAGGCTACGAGCAGTACTTC. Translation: CSARVVAGGYEQYF.

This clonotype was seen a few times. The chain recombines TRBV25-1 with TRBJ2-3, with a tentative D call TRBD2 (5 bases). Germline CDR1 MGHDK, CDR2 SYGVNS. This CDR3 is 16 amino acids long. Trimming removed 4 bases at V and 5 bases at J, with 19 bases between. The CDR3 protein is CASSATWARSGDTQYF. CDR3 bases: TGTGCCAGCAGTGCGACCTGGGCCCGGAGCGGAGATACGCAGTATTTT.

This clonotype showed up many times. Here the CDR3 reads CASSSRGWAGGLYEQYF. The CDR3 coding sequence is TGTGCCAGCAGCTCACGTGGGTGGGCAGGGGGGCTCTACGAGCAGTACTTC. The chain has TRBV7-2 and TRBJ2-7, with D perhaps matching TRBD1 (7 bases). The CDR3 contains 17 residues. V was cut by 4 bases and J by 3 bases, with 22 bases left in between. Germline V gene data show CDR1 as SGHTA and CDR2 as FQGNSA.

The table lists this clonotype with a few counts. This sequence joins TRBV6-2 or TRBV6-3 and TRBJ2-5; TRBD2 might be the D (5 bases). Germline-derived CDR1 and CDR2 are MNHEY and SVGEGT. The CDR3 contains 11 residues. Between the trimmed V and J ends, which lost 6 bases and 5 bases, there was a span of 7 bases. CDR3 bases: TGTGCCAGCAGACGCGGGGAGACCCAGTACTTC. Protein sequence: CASRRGETQYF.

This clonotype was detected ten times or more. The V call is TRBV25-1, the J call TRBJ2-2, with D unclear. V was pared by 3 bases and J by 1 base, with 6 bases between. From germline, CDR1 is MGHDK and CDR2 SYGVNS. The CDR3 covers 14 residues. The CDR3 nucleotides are TGTGCCAGCAGTGATCGCGGGAACACCGGGGAGCTGTTTTTT. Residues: CASSDRGNTGELFF.

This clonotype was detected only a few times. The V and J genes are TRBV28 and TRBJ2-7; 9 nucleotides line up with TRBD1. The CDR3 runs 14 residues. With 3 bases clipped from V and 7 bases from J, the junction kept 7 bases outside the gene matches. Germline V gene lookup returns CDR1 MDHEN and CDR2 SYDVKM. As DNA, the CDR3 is TGTGCCAGCAGTTTTGGGACAGGGAAGTTTGAGCAGTACTTC. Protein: CASSFGTGKFEQYF.

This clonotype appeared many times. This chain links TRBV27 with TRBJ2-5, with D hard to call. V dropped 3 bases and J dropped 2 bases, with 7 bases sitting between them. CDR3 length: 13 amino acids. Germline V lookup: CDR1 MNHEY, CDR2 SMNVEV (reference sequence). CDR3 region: CASSFLGQETQYF. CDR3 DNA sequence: TGTGCCAGCAGTTTTCTGGGTCAAGAGACCCAGTACTTC.